This is a list of T cell receptor beta chains from one sample in a study of identical twins. TCRdb fed the 5' RACE reads into MiXCR, producing one record per CDR3 protein. The sample records hundreds of thousands of distinct CDR3 sequences, 6.5% to 9% being singletons. These data were also filed under a second study, of yellow fever vaccine responses in identical twins.

Source material: CD8+ T cells sorted from blood. These TCRs come from a woman between 18 and 29 years old in good health. Each CDR3 is given with its conserved first and last residue. The D gene is left open where the match is weak. Size tells how often a clone was seen (once, few, many) or the class of an expanded clone, and some rows leave it out.

many	TRBV29-1	-	11	TRBJ1-1	CSVPARTEAFF	TGCAGCGTACCGGCGAGGACTGAAGCTTTCTTT
few	TRBV7-7	-	13	TRBJ2-5	CASSSFDWETQYF	TGTGCCAGCAGCTCCTTCGATTGGGAGACCCAGTACTTC
many	TRBV29-1	TRBD1	13	TRBJ1-4	CSVEGEGASELFF	TGCAGCGTTGAGGGGGAGGGGGCTTCGGAACTGTTTTTT
many	TRBV15	TRBD1	13	TRBJ1-1	CATSPGTVLGAFF	TGTGCCACCAGCCCTGGGACAGTGTTGGGAGCTTTCTTT
few	TRBV6-2/TRBV6-3	-	13	TRBJ2-3	CASSYHNTDTQYF	TGTGCCAGCAGTTACCACAACACAGATACGCAGTATTTT
few	TRBV6-1	-	14	TRBJ2-3	CASTWGVNTDTQYF	TGTGCCAGCACCTGGGGGGTGAACACAGATACGCAGTATTTT
few	TRBV24-1	-	14	TRBJ2-2	CATSDLMDTGELFF	TGTGCCACCAGTGACCTGATGGACACCGGGGAGCTGTTTTTT
-	TRBV3-1	-	17	TRBJ2-5	CASSQAYWVLGGETQYF	TGTGCCAGCAGCCAAGCTTATTGGGTCCTGGGGGGAGAGACCCAGTACTTC
-	TRBV12-3/TRBV12-4	-	12	TRBJ1-5	CASSPNREPQHF	TGTGCCAGCAGTCCCAACAGGGAACCCCAGCATTTT
few	TRBV12-3/TRBV12-4	-	16	TRBJ1-3	CASSRGHPQYGNTIYF	TGTGCCAGCAGTCGAGGACACCCGCAGTACGGAAACACCATATATTTT